Listed here is a single T cell receptor beta chain. Data came from immunoSEQ multiplex PCR; TCRdb stores just in-frame clones and leaves some out. Of about 360,000 clones listed, around 82% were seen once; the top ten hold about 2.7%. The sample is drawn from a study of blood T cell repertoires in COVID-19. As for the study in general: Donors in the United States, Italy and Spain gave samples during acute or convalescent COVID-19. PBMCs, B-cell-depleted T cells, or T cells provided the cDNA or gDNA that made up the material.

This CDR3 is built from 15 residues. The germline CDR1 and CDR2 sequences are MDHEN and SYDVKM. The V gene lost 5 bases and the J gene lost 1 base, with 12 bases spanning the gap. This chain connects TRBV28 to TRBJ1-5, with a possible D match to TRBD1 (6 bases). The clonotype originates from a man aged 25 to 40 with active or convalescent COVID-19. The source material was peripheral blood. The DNA for the CDR3 is TGTGCCAGCAGTCTCGGGGGGGCAAGCAATCAGCCCCAGCATTTT. It specifies CASSLGGASNQPQHF. The complete variable domain, with remaining parts taken from reference TRBV28 and TRBJ1-5, reads DVKVTQSSRYLVKRTGEKVFLECVQDMDHENMFWYRQDPGLGLRLIYFSYDVKMKEKGDIPEGYSVSREKKERFSLILESASTNQTSMYLCASSLGGASNQPQHFGDGTRLSIL.